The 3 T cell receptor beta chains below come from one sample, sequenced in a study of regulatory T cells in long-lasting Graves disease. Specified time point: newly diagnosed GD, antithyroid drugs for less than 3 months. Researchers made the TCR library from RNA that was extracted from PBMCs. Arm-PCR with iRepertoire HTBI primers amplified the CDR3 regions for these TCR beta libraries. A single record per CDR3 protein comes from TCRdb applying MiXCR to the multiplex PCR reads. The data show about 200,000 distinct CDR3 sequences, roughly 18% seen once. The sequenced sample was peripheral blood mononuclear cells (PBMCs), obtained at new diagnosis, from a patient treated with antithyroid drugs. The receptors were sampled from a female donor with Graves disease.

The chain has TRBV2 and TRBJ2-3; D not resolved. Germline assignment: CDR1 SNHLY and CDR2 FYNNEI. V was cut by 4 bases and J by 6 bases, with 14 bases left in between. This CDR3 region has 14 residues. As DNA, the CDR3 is TGTGCCAGCAGTGTAGGAAGGTTTTCGGATACGCAGTATTTT. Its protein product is CASSVGRFSDTQYF.

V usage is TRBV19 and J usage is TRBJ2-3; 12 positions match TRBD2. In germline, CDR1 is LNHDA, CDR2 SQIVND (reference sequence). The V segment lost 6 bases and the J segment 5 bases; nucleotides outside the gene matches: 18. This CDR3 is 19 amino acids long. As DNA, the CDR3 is TGTGCCAGTAGGCCGTGGGTCTCCGGGACTAGCGGGCTGGGAGATACGCAGTATTTT. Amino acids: CASRPWVSGTSGLGDTQYF.

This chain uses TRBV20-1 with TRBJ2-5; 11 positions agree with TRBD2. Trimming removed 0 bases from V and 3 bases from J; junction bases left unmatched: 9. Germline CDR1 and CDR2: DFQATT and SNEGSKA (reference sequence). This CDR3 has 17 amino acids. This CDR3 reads CSARDPRATSGEETQYF. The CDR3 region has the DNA TGCAGTGCTAGAGATCCCCGGGCGACTAGCGGGGAAGAGACCCAGTACTTC.